This entry features one TCR beta chain sequence. Its matching antigen is unknown. The CDR3 extends over 13 amino acids. The ends were cut back, 0 bases at V and 6 bases at J, with 8 bases in the middle. Germline-derived CDR1 and CDR2 are LGHNA and YSLEER. The sample comes from a study of a mutant IDH1 vaccine in newly diagnosed glioma. Time point meaning: week 11, during vaccination. The investigators gave 300 ug of mutant IDH1 20-mer peptide in each vaccine dose, together with topical imiquimod. TCRdb's table, derived via immunoSEQ multiplex PCR, lists solely in-frame clones and lacks some. The sample has 100,000 to 150,000 clones, over 75% seen once.

The source is a man aged 35 to 55 with glioma. This chain joins TRBV4-3 and TRBJ1-2; D uncertain. This specimen consisted of PBMCs, obtained from a glioma patient whose treatment included an IDH1 peptide vaccine. CDR3 region: CASSQDPVNGYTF. The DNA for the CDR3 is TGCGCCAGCAGCCAAGATCCAGTCAATGGCTACACCTTC.